A single TCR beta chain is shown here with its context. What it binds is not known. This sample was included in a study of blood T cells in healthy people across ages. At least 7 million PBMCs were isolated per sample. The authors ran a second PCR of roughly 6 to 12 cycles using a sample-barcoded 5' primer and a J-beta primer mix. Every individual sample yielded 3 million or more paired-end reads (each containing CDR3). Each CDR3 protein is one row after TCRdb ran MiXCR on the 5' RACE reads. The sample lists 850,000 to 950,000 distinct CDR3 sequences; 29% were seen once. Overall study findings and caveats: Roughly linear age-related decline in beta diversity appeared, significant by age 40.

Germline trimming cut 5 bases from V and 2 bases from J; bases unmatched to any gene: 6. Looked up from germline, CDR1 is SGHVS and CDR2 is FQNEAQ. CDR3 length equals 15 residues. This clonotype was sampled from an elderly woman in good health. This sequence joins TRBV7-8 and TRBJ2-3; TRBD1 agrees at 8 bases. Sequencing was done on a sample of blood. The CDR3 loop is CASSNGQGYTDTQYF. The CDR3 nucleotides are TGTGCCAGCAGCAACGGACAGGGCTACACAGATACGCAGTATTTT.